The 11 T cell receptor beta chains reported below all come from one sample, sequenced in a study of blood T cell repertoires in COVID-19. The table came from immunoSEQ multiplex PCR; TCRdb's copy has only in-frame clones and leaves some out. This table holds 150,000 to 200,000 clones, around 82% found once. The sequenced sample consisted of peripheral blood. Receptor source: a woman aged 40 to 50 with COVID-19, enrolled during active disease.

The V gene is TRBV28, the J gene TRBJ1-2; D remains unclear. The CDR3 is 14 residues long. Looked up from germline, CDR1 is MDHEN and CDR2 is SYDVKM. V gave up 1 base and J gave up 4 bases, with 10 bases separating them. The CDR3 bases are TGTGCCAGCAGTTTATCTATCCCTTCCTATGGCTACACCTTC. This encodes CASSLSIPSYGYTF.

This clone was seen only once. The V gene is TRBV5-1, the J gene TRBJ1-1; 7 nucleotides line up with TRBD1. This CDR3 is built from 13 residues. The V gene end was trimmed by 3 bases and the J gene end by 11 bases; junction bases not matched to a gene: 10. Germline values: CDR1 SGHRS, CDR2 YFSETQ. Here the CDR3 reads CASSSGGSGEAFF. The CDR3 bases are TGCGCCAGCAGCTCAGGGGGTTCGGGGGAGGCTTTCTTT.

This clone was seen once. This chain joins TRBV28 and TRBJ1-6; D gene uncertain. The V gene's germline CDR1 is MDHEN and CDR2 SYDVKM. The germline V and J ends were trimmed by 5 bases and 7 bases, with 18 bases remaining between them. The CDR3 length is 16 residues. CDR3 nucleotides: TGTGCCAGCAGTGCAGCCGACTTCCCGGCCAATTCACCCCTCCACTTT. It codes for CASSAADFPANSPLHF. The full variable domain, in which reference TRBV28 and TRBJ1-6 provide the parts outside the CDR3, is DVKVTQSSRYLVKRTGEKVFLECVQDMDHENMFWYRQDPGLGLRLIYFSYDVKMKEKGDIPEGYSVSREKKERFSLILESASTNQTSMYLCASSAADFPANSPLHFGNGTRLTVT.

The V call is TRBV9, the J call TRBJ2-3; D call uncertain. CDR3 size: 14 residues. From germline, CDR1 is SGDLS and CDR2 YYNGEE. V was trimmed by 3 bases and J by 0 bases, leaving 8 bases between them. CDR3 sequence (DNA): TGTGCCAGCAGCGACGACTCTAGCACAGATACGCAGTATTTT. This encodes CASSDDSSTDTQYF.

The gene calls are TRBV18 and TRBJ2-7; 9 bases align to TRBD2. V lost 5 bases to trimming and J lost 4 bases; unmatched junction nucleotides: 15. This CDR3 is 17 amino acids long. CDR1 is KGHSH and CDR2 is LQKENI in the germline V gene. CDR3 bases: TGTGCCAGCTCAATTAAAAATCTAGCGGGGAGGGATTACGAGCAGTACGTC. Translating it yields CASSIKNLAGRDYEQYV.

With respect to this clone: The sample carries other DNA sequences with the same CDR3. The gene calls are TRBV27 and TRBJ2-1; D uncertain. Trimming pared 5 bases from V and 0 bases from J, leaving 8 bases between. Germline CDR1 reads MNHEY; CDR2 reads SMNVEV (reference sequence). The CDR3 loop spans 14 amino acids. CDR3: CASSLRSSYNEQFF. The CDR3 DNA sequence: TGTGCCAGCAGTCTACGGAGCTCCTACAATGAGCAGTTCTTC.

J is TRBJ2-3 and V is TRBV7-3; 7 nucleotides match TRBD1. This CDR3 is 14 amino acids long. Losses at the gene ends were 8 bases for V and 2 bases for J; bases not matched to a gene: 7. Germline values: CDR1 SGHTA, CDR2 FQGTGA. The CDR3 loop is CASSDRPYTDTQYF. The CDR3 nucleotides read TGTGCCAGCTCGGACAGGCCCTACACAGATACGCAGTATTTT.

The chain links TRBV6-5 to TRBJ2-7; D is perhaps TRBD1 (6 bases). CDR1 is MNHEY and CDR2 is SVGAGI in the germline V gene. V was shortened by 3 bases and J by 3 bases, with 15 bases between the two germline ends. CDR3 length: 15 residues. CDR3 DNA sequence: TGTGCCAGCAGTTATAGGGCAGGGGTTAGCTACGAGCAGTACTTC. Protein sequence: CASSYRAGVSYEQYF.

The V and J genes are TRBV10-3 and TRBJ2-7, with a possible D match to TRBD1 (5 bases). The CDR3 has 14 residues. Between the trimmed V and J ends, which lost 3 bases and 6 bases, there was a span of 15 bases. Germline V gene sequence: CDR1 ENHRY, CDR2 SYGVKD. CDR3: CAISDPQGVIEQYF. CDR3 in DNA: TGTGCCATCAGTGACCCCCAGGGCGTGATCGAGCAGTACTTC.

The CDR3 region has the DNA TGTGCCAGTAGCCAGGGTTCCGGGGAGCTGTTTTTT. Translating it yields CASSQGSGELFF. The rearrangement links TRBV19 to TRBJ2-2; maybe TRBD1 (5 bases). V lost 6 bases, J lost 6 bases, and 8 bases lay in between. CDR3 length equals 12 residues. CDR1 and CDR2 from the germline V gene are LNHDA and SQIVND (reference sequence).

The CDR3 sequence: CASSKATQGGVWQYF. The CDR3 nucleotides are TGTGCCAGCAGCAAAGCAACGCAGGGCGGGGTGTGGCAGTACTTC. V usage is TRBV21-1 and J usage is TRBJ2-7; the D call of TRBD2 is as the table states it, not checked on the DNA. TRBV21-1 is assigned pseudogene status. The CDR3 runs 15 residues.